Sequencing of this T cell receptor (beta chain) was carried out in a study of blood T cell repertoires in COVID-19. Study details: The origin of the acute and convalescent COVID-19 samples was the United States, Italy and Spain.

This table comes from immunoSEQ multiplex PCR, and its TCRdb copy is limited to in-frame clones, with some not included. The repertoire includes roughly 140,000 clones, approximately 80% of them detected once, and approximately 13% sits in the top ten. In its sample, this clone was seen a few times. V was pared by 3 bases and J by 2 bases, with 1 base of the junction left unmatched. CDR1 SGHVS and CDR2 FQNEAQ come from the germline V gene. CDR3 length: 15 residues. Specimen: peripheral blood. The receptor was isolated from a man between 60 and 75 years old with active or convalescent COVID-19. This chain uses TRBV7-8 with TRBJ2-3, with 11 bases that match TRBD2. CDR3 bases: TGTGCCAGCAGCTTGACTAGCGGGACCACAGATACGCAGTATTTT. Translating it yields CASSLTSGTTDTQYF.